Below, 27 T cell receptor beta chains from the same sample are listed, as sequenced in a study of T-cell reconstitution after alpha-beta-depleted transplantation in children. Preparing the TCRbeta library involved the use of unique molecular identifiers. Via MiXCR, TCRdb re-called the PCR reads, giving one row per CDR3 protein. The sample contains fewer than 250,000 distinct CDR3 sequences, about a sixth of which appear only once. The input for sequencing was PBMCs, mostly from graft donor cells, taken 360 days after TCRalphabeta/CD19-depleted stem cell transplant. These receptor sequences come from a male patient aged 2-15 years who had a stem cell transplant for acute lymphoblastic leukemia, so the T cells may come from the graft donor.

A few counts support this clonotype. This rearrangement joins TRBV12-3 or TRBV12-4 to TRBJ2-1; D might be TRBD1 (5 bases). The length of the CDR3 is 15 residues. V lost 2 bases, J lost 5 bases, and 13 bases lay in between. CDR3 region: CASSLKGVLNNEQFF. The DNA of the CDR3 is TGTGCCAGCAGTTTAAAAGGGGTTTTGAACAATGAGCAGTTCTTC.

This chain connects TRBV3-1 to TRBJ2-2; D is unresolved. Looked up from germline, CDR1 is LGHDT and CDR2 is YNNKEL (reference sequence). Trimming left V 4 bases short and J 4 bases short, with 10 bases between. The CDR3 covers 14 residues. The DNA of the CDR3 is TGTGCCAGCAGCCTCTTTTCAGCCACCGGGGAGCTGTTTTTT. Encoded protein: CASSLFSATGELFF.

This clonotype was observed once. The chain uses TRBV2 and TRBJ2-3; TRBD2 aligns across 8 bases. The germline V gene has CDR1 SNHLY and CDR2 FYNNEI. This CDR3 has 15 residues. V gave up 7 bases and J gave up 2 bases; unmatched junction bases: 8. Written as DNA, the CDR3 is TGTGCCAGCATGCGAGCGGGGGCCTACACAGATACGCAGTATTTT. It yields the protein CASMRAGAYTDTQYF.

This clonotype was recorded at least ten times. This rearrangement joins TRBV27 to TRBJ2-7; 9 bases fit TRBD2. The trim removed 6 bases at V and 3 bases at J, leaving 6 bases unmatched. The CDR3 has 14 amino acids. The germline gives CDR1 MNHEY, CDR2 SMNVEV (reference sequence). This CDR3 reads CASSQGAGGYEQYF. The CDR3 coding sequence is TGTGCCAGCAGCCAAGGAGCGGGGGGCTACGAGCAGTACTTC.

The chain is built from TRBV25-1 and TRBJ2-1; TRBD2 is a possible D gene (7 bases). CDR1 is MGHDK, CDR2 SYGVNS, per germline. Trimming took off 5 bases at V and 5 bases at J, with 16 bases between the two ends. The CDR3 has 15 residues. The CDR3 here is CASSMGGGPHNEQFF. The CDR3 region has the DNA TGTGCCAGCAGTATGGGCGGGGGCCCCCACAATGAGCAGTTCTTC.

This clonotype has a handful of counts. This chain links TRBV4-3 with TRBJ2-2, with 13 bases matching TRBD2. The trim removed 0 bases at V and 8 bases at J, leaving 9 bases unmatched. The CDR3 has 18 residues. Germline V gene data show CDR1 as LGHNA and CDR2 as YSLEER. The CDR3 coding sequence is TGCGCCAGCAGCCAAGAAAAACTAGCGGGGGGGTTATCGGGGGAGCTGTTTTTT. This translates into CASSQEKLAGGLSGELFF.

This chain connects TRBV15 to TRBJ2-1; D is tentatively TRBD1 or TRBD2 (5 bases each). Trimming took off 7 bases at V and 6 bases at J, with 16 bases between the two ends. Germline V gene lookup returns CDR1 LNHNV and CDR2 YYDKDF (reference sequence). The CDR3 has 14 amino acids. The CDR3 coding sequence is TGTGCCACCAAGGGACCGCGGCTGGTCAATGAGCAGTTCTTC. This codes for CATKGPRLVNEQFF.

The chain links TRBV12-3 or TRBV12-4 to TRBJ2-1; 9 positions agree with TRBD1. V shed 7 bases and J 10 bases; nucleotides not matched to a gene: 8. The CDR3 has 13 residues. CDR3 nucleotide sequence: TGTGCCAGCACCCCGGGACAGGGTGGGGAGCAGTTCTTC. As protein: CASTPGQGGEQFF.

This clonotype was found many times. This rearrangement joins TRBV29-1 to TRBJ2-3; D gene uncertain. The CDR3 runs to 14 residues. Germline values: CDR1 SQVTM, CDR2 ANQGSEA. V lost 3 bases and J 1 base, leaving 11 bases between the germline ends. CDR3 nucleotide sequence: TGCAGCGTTGACAAGGAAACTGGCACAGATACGCAGTATTTT. Its translation is CSVDKETGTDTQYF.

The chain has TRBV29-1 and TRBJ1-4; tentatively, D is TRBD1 (5 bases). Germline CDR1 SQVTM, CDR2 ANQGSEA. The CDR3 is 12 residues long. V was cut by 4 bases and J by 5 bases, with 8 bases left in between. As DNA, the CDR3 is TGCAGCGTTGTAGAGGGGAATGAAAAACTGTTTTTT. Translation gives CSVVEGNEKLFF.

The chain has TRBV5-1 and TRBJ2-3; D gene unclear. This CDR3 spans 17 amino acids. With 4 bases removed from V and 4 bases from J, the gap between germline ends came to 22 bases. Germline V gene lookup returns CDR1 SGHRS and CDR2 YFSETQ. The CDR3 is CASSPNPDLVAADTQYF. CDR3 DNA: TGCGCCAGCAGCCCCAACCCGGACCTTGTTGCCGCAGATACGCAGTATTTT.

This clonotype was detected only a few times. J is TRBJ2-3 and V is TRBV10-3; 7 nucleotides align to TRBD1. The CDR3 loop spans 16 amino acids. Looked up from germline, CDR1 is ENHRY and CDR2 is SYGVKD. V shed 0 bases and J 6 bases; nucleotides not matched to a gene: 9. The CDR3 bases are TGTGCCATCAGTGAGTCGACGACAGGGTTACCGGATACGCAGTATTTT. It specifies CAISESTTGLPDTQYF.

This sequence joins TRBV28 and TRBJ2-1, with D possibly matching TRBD2 (5 bases). The germline gives CDR1 MDHEN, CDR2 SYDVKM. CDR3 length: 15 amino acids. Trimming removed 5 bases at V and 4 bases at J, with 15 bases between. This CDR3 reads CASSEPRAPYNEQFF. The CDR3 coding sequence is TGTGCCAGCAGTGAGCCGCGGGCACCTTACAATGAGCAGTTCTTC.

This clonotype was found a few times. CDR3 bases: TGTGCCATCAGTGAGTCGAAAGGAAAACCTTACACAGATACGCAGTATTTT. As protein: CAISESKGKPYTDTQYF. This sequence joins TRBV10-3 and TRBJ2-3, with no clear D. CDR1 and CDR2 from the germline V gene are ENHRY and SYGVKD. Deletions cut 0 bases from V and 2 bases from J, with 15 bases between. The CDR3 totals 17 residues.

The chain carries TRBV7-9 and TRBJ2-1; D perhaps matches TRBD1 (5 bases). Germline values: CDR1 SEHNR, CDR2 FQNEAQ (reference sequence). V lost 4 bases and J lost 3, with 19 bases in between. The CDR3 runs 17 residues. In DNA, the CDR3 is TGTGCCAGCAGCTCCCCCCAGGGTGCGATGAGCTACAATGAGCAGTTCTTC. It is translated as CASSSPQGAMSYNEQFF.

This clonotype has more than one count but fewer than ten. The CDR3 coding sequence is TGTGCCAGCAGCTTGAGCGGGTCCCTCTACAATGAGCAGTTCTTC. Translating it yields CASSLSGSLYNEQFF. The chain is built from TRBV7-2 and TRBJ2-1; D possibly corresponds to TRBD2 (6 bases). The CDR3 runs 15 residues. In germline, CDR1 is SGHTA, CDR2 FQGNSA. The V end lost 3 bases, the J end lost 3 bases, and 12 bases lay between the germline ends.

There are a few counts of this clonotype. This chain joins TRBV6-1 and TRBJ2-5; 10 bases are a match to TRBD1. Trimming cost V 2 bases and J 0 bases; bases outside gene matches: 18. Germline-derived CDR1 and CDR2 are MNHNS and SASEGT. The CDR3 runs to 21 residues. The CDR3 DNA reads as TGTGCCAGCAGTGAAAATCGTTTCTTCCGAGGACAGGGGGATTACCAAGAGACCCAGTACTTC. This codes for CASSENRFFRGQGDYQETQYF.

This chain connects TRBV6-1 to TRBJ2-7, with D perhaps given as TRBD1 or TRBD2 (5 bases each). The CDR3 is 21 residues long. V lost 5 bases to trimming and J lost 4 bases, with 36 bases between them. Germline assignment: CDR1 MNHNS and CDR2 SASEGT. The CDR3 reads CASSKNRGSFIQTALYYEQYF. The DNA of the CDR3 is TGTGCCAGCAGTAAGAACCGGGGCAGCTTTATCCAAACGGCTCTTTATTACGAGCAGTACTTC.

This clonotype showed up just a few times. V is TRBV30 and J is TRBJ2-5; D may be TRBD1 (5 bases). V was shortened by 0 bases and J by 2 bases, with 16 bases between the two germline ends. Per germline, CDR1 GTSNPN and CDR2 SVGIG (reference sequence). The CDR3 is 16 amino acids. As DNA, the CDR3 is TGTGCCTGGAGTGTACTTCAGGGCCCAGGGCAAGAGACCCAGTACTTC. As protein: CAWSVLQGPGQETQYF.

The V and J genes are TRBV20-1 and TRBJ2-2; D gene ambiguous. V lost 0 bases and J lost 5, with 19 bases in between. Germline CDR1 and CDR2: DFQATT and SNEGSKA (reference sequence). There are 17 residues in the CDR3. CDR3 sequence: CSARDSLAAVSTGELFF. For the CDR3, the DNA is TGCAGTGCTAGAGATTCCTTGGCCGCGGTTTCAACCGGGGAGCTGTTTTTT.

The chain combines TRBV7-8 with TRBJ2-2, with 9 bases lining up with TRBD1. Germline-derived CDR1 and CDR2 are SGHVS and FQNEAQ. This CDR3 contains 14 residues. J lost 7 bases, V lost 5 bases, and 5 bases had no gene match. The CDR3 DNA is TGTGCCAGCAGCCCGGGACAGGGAAGCGGGGAGCTGTTTTTT. Amino acid sequence: CASSPGQGSGELFF.

The gene calls are TRBV12-3 or TRBV12-4 and TRBJ2-6, with 10 bases identical to TRBD1. Germline trimming cut 6 bases from V and 2 bases from J; bases unmatched to any gene: 4. This CDR3 contains 16 residues. The CDR3 is CASSGQGETGANVLTF. CDR3 sequence (DNA): TGTGCCAGCAGCGGACAGGGGGAGACTGGGGCCAACGTCCTGACTTTC.

This sequence joins TRBV10-3 and TRBJ2-3; 8 nucleotides line up with TRBD1. V trimming: 11 bases; J trimming: 6 bases; junction bases outside the gene matches: 16. CDR1 and CDR2 (germline): ENHRY, SYGVKD. The CDR3 length is 15 residues. The CDR3 region has the DNA TGTGCCTTACGGTTACCAGGGGGCGGCGGTGATACGCAGTATTTT. Translating gives CALRLPGGGGDTQYF.

This clonotype has only a few counts. This chain uses TRBV6-1 with TRBJ2-7; TRBD1 agrees at 9 bases. The CDR3 covers 15 residues. Looked up from germline, CDR1 is MNHNS and CDR2 is SASEGT. Unmatched junction bases numbered 3, after V lost 0 bases and J lost 3 bases. CDR3 residues: CASSEAEGQGYEQYF. CDR3 bases: TGTGCCAGCAGTGAAGCGGAGGGACAGGGCTACGAGCAGTACTTC.

This clonotype was picked up many times. The rearrangement uses TRBV9 and TRBJ2-1; 13 bases are shared with TRBD2. The CDR3 is 15 amino acids. In germline, CDR1 is SGDLS, CDR2 YYNGEE. V trimming: 4 bases; J trimming: 14 bases; junction bases outside the gene matches: 12. CDR3 sequence (DNA): TGTGCCAGCAGCCCCCATGGACTAGCGGGGGATTTCAAGTTCTTC. Protein: CASSPHGLAGDFKFF.

The chain employs TRBV24-1 and TRBJ2-2; D ambiguous. V was clipped by 6 bases and J by 2 bases, with 12 bases between them. The CDR3 is made up of 15 amino acids. Germline V gene data show CDR1 as KGHDR and CDR2 as SFDVKD. The CDR3 region is CATSSQRPNTGELFF. In DNA form, the CDR3 reads TGTGCCACCAGTTCTCAACGGCCCAACACCGGGGAGCTGTTTTTT.

This clonotype was seen a handful of times. The chain couples TRBV20-1 to TRBJ1-5; D unclear. Germline V gene lookup returns CDR1 DFQATT and CDR2 SNEGSKA (reference sequence). The V and J ends lost 0 bases and 4 bases respectively, with 13 bases between them. This CDR3 comprises 15 residues. The CDR3 region has the DNA TGCAGTGCTAGAGATTTCGCACGGGAAAATCAGCCCCAGCATTTT. Translating it yields CSARDFARENQPQHF.